This T cell receptor (beta chain) came from a study of T cell responses to AZD1222 COVID-19 vaccine. General observations from the study: Donors were mostly white British, more females; clonal diversity possibly underestimated. An increase in Spike-specific TCR breadth and depth was observed after two AZD1222 doses.

A word on this clone: Its antigen remains unidentified.

Using immunoSEQ multiplex PCR, the repertoire was profiled, and TCRdb retains in-frame clones only, with some absent. Seen here are 140,000 or so clones, around 90% observed once, and the top ten hold roughly 1.5%. The germline V gene encodes CDR1 SGHRS and CDR2 YFSETQ. The CDR3 has 14 residues. Deletions cut 4 bases from V and 5 bases from J, with 10 bases between. The sequencing used peripheral blood, collected 28 days after the second AZD1222 dose. The clonotype was recovered from an adult who received the AZD1222 COVID-19 vaccine. The chain is built from TRBV5-1 and TRBJ1-6; D may be TRBD1 (6 bases). The CDR3 spells CASSDDRNNSPLHF. DNA of the CDR3: TGCGCCAGCAGCGACGACAGGAATAATTCACCCCTCCACTTT.